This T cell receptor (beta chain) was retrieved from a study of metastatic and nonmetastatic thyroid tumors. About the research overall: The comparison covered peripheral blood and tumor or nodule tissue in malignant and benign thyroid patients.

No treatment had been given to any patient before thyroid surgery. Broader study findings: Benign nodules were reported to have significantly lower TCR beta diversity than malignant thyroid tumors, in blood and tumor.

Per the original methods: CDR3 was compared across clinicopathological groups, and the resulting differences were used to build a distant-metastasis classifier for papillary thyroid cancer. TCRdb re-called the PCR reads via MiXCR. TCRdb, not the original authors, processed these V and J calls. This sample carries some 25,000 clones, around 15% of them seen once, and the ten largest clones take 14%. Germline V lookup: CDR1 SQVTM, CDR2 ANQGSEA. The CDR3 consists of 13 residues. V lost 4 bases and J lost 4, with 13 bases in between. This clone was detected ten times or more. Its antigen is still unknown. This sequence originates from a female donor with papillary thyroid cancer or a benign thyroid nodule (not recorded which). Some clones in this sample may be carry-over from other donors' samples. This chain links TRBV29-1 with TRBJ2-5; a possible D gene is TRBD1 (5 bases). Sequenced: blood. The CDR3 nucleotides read TGCAGCGTTGGGGGCCAGGGCCCAGAGACCCAGTACTTC. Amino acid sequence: CSVGGQGPETQYF.